The 16 T cell receptor beta chains below were found in one sample sequenced in a study of blood T cell repertoires in COVID-19. Repertoires were generated with immunoSEQ multiplex PCR, while TCRdb's copy carries only in-frame clones and drops some. The sample records just over 300,000 clones, about nine tenths being singletons. Input material: PBMCs or T cells enriched from blood (not recorded which). The receptors stem from a woman under 30 who had recovered from COVID-19.

The chain employs TRBV19 and TRBJ1-3, with a weak D call TRBD1 (5 bases). Trimming took 6 bases from V and 7 from J, leaving 16 bases between them. Germline V gene lookup returns CDR1 LNHDA and CDR2 SQIVND (reference sequence). This CDR3 is 14 amino acids long. CDR3 in amino acids: CASSFGRGTNTIYF. CDR3 coding DNA: TGTGCCAGTAGCTTTGGGAGGGGCACCAACACCATATATTTT.

The chain employs TRBV6-4 and TRBJ1-1, with 9 bases aligning to TRBD1. CDR1 and CDR2 from the germline V gene are MRHNA and SNTAGT. The CDR3 length is 14 residues. V shed 6 bases, J shed 5 bases, and the junction held 7 bases outside the gene matches. CDR3 DNA: TGTGCCAGCAGATCGACAGGGGGGGGAACTGAAGCTTTCTTT. Its protein product is CASRSTGGGTEAFF.

V gene TRBV11-3 combines with J gene TRBJ2-2; tentatively, D is TRBD2 (5 bases). The germline CDR1 and CDR2 sequences are SGHNT and YENEEA. The CDR3 spans 13 residues. Deletions cut 0 bases from V and 9 bases from J, with 8 bases between. The CDR3 loop is CASSLDSGRELFF. CDR3 coding DNA: TGTGCCAGCAGCTTAGATTCCGGGAGGGAGCTGTTTTTT.

V and J are TRBV7-9 and TRBJ1-2, with TRBD1 identical over 7 bases. CDR1 SEHNR and CDR2 FQNEAQ come from the germline V gene (reference sequence). J lost 4 bases, V lost 6 bases, and 8 bases had no gene match. The CDR3 runs 14 residues. CDR3 sequence: CASRHRGPGYGYTF. CDR3 in DNA: TGTGCCAGCAGGCATAGGGGGCCTGGCTATGGCTACACCTTC.

This chain connects TRBV19 to TRBJ2-7, with a tentative D call TRBD1 (6 bases). CDR1 and CDR2 from the germline V gene are LNHDA and SQIVND (reference sequence). This CDR3 region has 14 residues. Trimming stripped 5 bases from V and 0 bases from J, with 11 bases between. CDR3 coding DNA: TGTGCCAGTAGTTCCGCGGACAGCTCCTACGAGCAGTACTTC. The encoded protein is CASSSADSSYEQYF.

V is TRBV7-2 and J is TRBJ1-2; no reliable D call. V was trimmed by 3 bases and J by 6 bases, leaving 11 bases between them. This CDR3 region has 13 residues. Per the germline V gene, CDR1 is SGHTA and CDR2 is FQGNSA. Here the CDR3 reads CASSFHLGDGYTF. CDR3 DNA sequence: TGTGCCAGCAGCTTTCATCTAGGCGATGGCTACACCTTC.

This rearrangement joins TRBV9 to TRBJ1-1; 7 bases align to TRBD1. The germline CDR1 and CDR2 sequences are SGDLS and YYNGEE. V was pared by 0 bases and J by 3 bases, with 8 bases of the junction left unmatched. The CDR3 sequence is 16 residues long. The CDR3 spells CASSVVAETGYTEAFF. In nucleotides, the CDR3 is TGTGCCAGCAGCGTAGTGGCCGAGACAGGGTACACTGAAGCTTTCTTT.

V gene TRBV7-3 combines with J gene TRBJ1-2; 8 positions match TRBD1. Per germline, CDR1 SGHTA and CDR2 FQGTGA. This CDR3 contains 16 residues. Unmatched junction bases numbered 13, after V lost 5 bases and J lost 5 bases. The CDR3 DNA follows: TGTGCCAGCAGCCCGGATTACCCAGGGGGCAGATATGGCTACACCTTC. Residues: CASSPDYPGGRYGYTF.

Turning to this clone: It is unclear where the CDR3 begins or ends on the DNA, so no DNA is shown, and the CDR3 is as TCRdb lists it. This rearrangement joins TRBV7-3 to TRBJ2-7; the D call in the table, TRBD1, was not verified against the DNA. The CDR3 comprises 15 residues, both ends counted. The germline V gene encodes CDR1 SGHTA and CDR2 FQGTGA. The CDR3 region is CASILGRDKTYEQYF.

The gene calls are TRBV7-2 and TRBJ1-1; 8 nucleotides line up with TRBD1. The CDR3 length is 14 residues. Germline V CDR1 and CDR2: SGHTA, FQGNSA. V was pared by 3 bases and J by 4 bases, with 4 bases of the junction left unmatched. The CDR3: CASSFNTGGTEAFF. CDR3 nucleotides: TGTGCCAGCAGCTTCAACACAGGGGGCACTGAAGCTTTCTTT.

The chain joins TRBV9 to TRBJ2-1, with 7 positions matching TRBD2. The germline CDR1 and CDR2 sequences are SGDLS and YYNGEE. The CDR3 sequence is 15 residues long. The trim removed 4 bases at V and 9 bases at J, leaving 13 bases unmatched. The CDR3 here is CASSPPLAGVGEQFF. The CDR3 nucleotides are TGTGCCAGCAGCCCCCCCCTCGCGGGAGTGGGTGAGCAGTTCTTC.

The chain joins TRBV7-2 to TRBJ2-3, with 13 bases that match TRBD2. CDR3 length: 17 amino acids. In germline, CDR1 is SGHTA, CDR2 FQGNSA. V shed 0 bases and J 4 bases; nucleotides not matched to a gene: 4. The CDR3 DNA is TGTGCCAGCAGCTTAGCCCTAACTAGCGGGGGGGCAGATACGCAGTATTTT. Translated: CASSLALTSGGADTQYF.

The gene calls are TRBV30 and TRBJ1-6; no reliable D call. V was shortened by 3 bases and J by 10 bases, with 13 bases between the two germline ends. The CDR3 contains 13 residues. CDR1 GTSNPN and CDR2 SVGIG come from the germline V gene (reference sequence). The CDR3 nucleotides read TGTGCCTGGAGAGGGCCCACGGGGTCACCCCTCCACTTT. Protein product: CAWRGPTGSPLHF.

V gene TRBV5-5 combines with J gene TRBJ2-7; D remains unclear. Germline V gene sequence: CDR1 SGHKS, CDR2 YYEKEE (reference sequence). The V end lost 0 bases, the J end lost 2 bases, and 9 bases lay between the germline ends. The CDR3 extends over 14 amino acids. The CDR3: CASSLGVRTYEQYF. CDR3 bases: TGTGCCAGCAGCTTGGGCGTACGAACCTACGAGCAGTACTTC.

This rearrangement joins TRBV27 to TRBJ1-5; TRBD1 might be the D (6 bases). The CDR3 has 15 residues. The ends were cut back, 3 bases at V and 2 bases at J, with 11 bases in the middle. The germline V gene encodes CDR1 MNHEY and CDR2 SMNVEV (reference sequence). CDR3 residues: CASSLGGAGNQPQHF. DNA of the CDR3: TGTGCCAGCAGTTTGGGGGGGGCGGGCAATCAGCCCCAGCATTTT.

V and J are TRBV7-2 and TRBJ1-2; 8 bases line up with TRBD1. The CDR3 extends over 15 amino acids. Germline V CDR1 and CDR2: SGHTA, FQGNSA. Trimming cost V 5 bases and J 1 base; bases outside gene matches: 6. The CDR3 loop is CASSIRTGINYGYTF. CDR3 DNA: TGTGCCAGCAGCATTAGGACAGGGATTAACTATGGCTACACCTTC.